The 15 T cell receptor beta chains presented below share a single source sample, sequenced in a study of identical twins. TCRdb analysed the 5' RACE reads with MiXCR anew, one entry per CDR3 protein. The sample lists 250,000 to 300,000 distinct CDR3 sequences, approximately 8.3% occurring once. These data are also associated with another study on yellow fever vaccine responses in identical twins.

The source material was CD8+ T cells sorted from blood. The source is a woman between 18 and 29 years old in good health.

This clonotype was found many times. The V call is TRBV29-1, the J call TRBJ2-7; 8 positions match TRBD1. CDR1 is SQVTM, CDR2 ANQGSEA, per germline. V dropped 6 bases and J dropped 3; count of bases not matched to a gene: 4. This CDR3 has 12 amino acids. The CDR3 sequence: CSVADRGYEQYF. The CDR3 DNA follows: TGCAGCGTGGCTGACAGGGGCTACGAGCAGTACTTC.

A few counts support this clonotype. The rearrangement links TRBV28 to TRBJ1-1; maybe TRBD1 (6 bases). The V end was cut by 5 bases, the J end by 0 bases, with 25 bases between. There are 19 residues in the CDR3. From germline, CDR1 is MDHEN and CDR2 SYDVKM. CDR3 coding DNA: TGTGCCAGCAGTCCAAACCGACCCGGACAGTCAAAAATGAACACTGAAGCTTTCTTT. It codes for CASSPNRPGQSKMNTEAFF.

This clonotype was observed a few times. CDR3 sequence (DNA): TGCGCCAGCAGCCAAGACTGGGCCGCGACCTACGAGCAGTACTTC. This encodes CASSQDWAATYEQYF. This rearrangement joins TRBV4-3 to TRBJ2-7; D ambiguous. The CDR3 length is 15 residues. V dropped 0 bases and J dropped 2 bases, with 11 bases sitting between them. Germline lookup yields CDR1 LGHNA and CDR2 YSLEER.

The rearrangement links TRBV5-1 to TRBJ1-5; D might be TRBD1 (6 bases). Germline CDR1 and CDR2: SGHRS and YFSETQ. V was clipped by 5 bases and J by 1 base, with 16 bases between them. The CDR3 runs to 16 residues. CDR3 bases: TGCGCCAGCAGGCTGGACAGTAAATTAAGCAATCAGCCCCAGCATTTT. It yields the protein CASRLDSKLSNQPQHF.

This clonotype has just one count. The rearrangement joins TRBV4-3 to TRBJ2-5; 9 bases fit TRBD1. The V segment lost 4 bases and the J segment 4 bases; nucleotides outside the gene matches: 13. Germline CDR1 and CDR2: LGHNA and YSLEER. The CDR3 loop spans 17 amino acids. CDR3: CASSPTTHYRGLETQYF. The CDR3 DNA follows: TGCGCCAGCAGCCCCACGACCCATTACAGGGGGCTAGAGACCCAGTACTTC.

This clonotype was counted between two and nine times. CDR3 region: CASSLLGSGGARNEQYF. The CDR3 DNA reads TGTGCCAGCAGCTTATTGGGTAGCGGGGGGGCCAGGAACGAGCAGTACTTC. This chain connects TRBV13 to TRBJ2-7, with 11 bases fitting TRBD2. Germline V gives CDR1 PRHDT, CDR2 FYEKMQ (reference sequence). Trimming at V came to 2 bases and at J to 5 bases, leaving 11 bases not matched to a gene. The CDR3 length is 17 residues.

V gene TRBV7-9 combines with J gene TRBJ2-1; unclear D gene. This CDR3 has 14 amino acids. The V gene lost 4 bases and the J gene lost 4 bases, with 11 bases spanning the gap. Germline CDR1 is SEHNR and CDR2 is FQNEAQ (reference sequence). The chain's CDR3 is CASSSSTSYNEQFF. The CDR3 nucleotides read TGTGCCAGCAGCTCCTCGACGTCATACAATGAGCAGTTCTTC.

The table lists this clonotype with many counts. V is TRBV4-1 and J is TRBJ2-4; D might be TRBD1 (6 bases). The germline V gene encodes CDR1 MGHRA and CDR2 YSYEKL. Trimming removed 4 bases at V and 7 bases at J, with 14 bases between. The CDR3 runs 14 residues. The CDR3, as DNA: TGCGCCAGCAGCCCAACGTCAGGGGTGAACATTCAGTACTTC. Amino acids: CASSPTSGVNIQYF.

The V gene is TRBV20-1, the J gene TRBJ2-3; 10 bases are shared with TRBD2. The germline gives CDR1 DFQATT, CDR2 SNEGSKA (reference sequence). Losses at the gene ends were 3 bases for V and 0 bases for J; bases not matched to a gene: 6. This CDR3 has 16 amino acids. In nucleotides, the CDR3 is TGCAGTGCTAGCGGGCTAGCGGGAGATAGCACAGATACGCAGTATTTT. This encodes CSASGLAGDSTDTQYF.

This clonotype was detected a few times. The chain joins TRBV6-1 to TRBJ2-1; 8 nucleotides agree with TRBD2. The V gene's germline CDR1 is MNHNS and CDR2 SASEGT. After removal of 5 bases from V and 7 bases from J, the junction contained 13 bases not matched to a gene. The CDR3 spans 16 residues. The CDR3 DNA follows: TGTGCCAGCAGTCCGCGGGGGGCGGGACTCGGTAATGAGCAGTTCTTC. This translates into CASSPRGAGLGNEQFF.

The chain couples TRBV7-9 to TRBJ2-1, with 7 bases identical to TRBD1. The CDR3 is 15 residues long. Germline values: CDR1 SEHNR, CDR2 FQNEAQ (reference sequence). J gave up 6 bases and V 1 base, and 6 bases lay outside the gene matches. CDR3 sequence (DNA): TGTGCCAGCAGCTTAGGCCAGGGGGAGAGCAATGAGCAGTTCTTC. Its protein product is CASSLGQGESNEQFF.

This sequence joins TRBV7-9 and TRBJ2-3; no clear D. The CDR3 is 14 amino acids. V gave up 3 bases and J gave up 4 bases, with 11 bases separating them. Germline lookup yields CDR1 SEHNR and CDR2 FQNEAQ (reference sequence). CDR3 DNA sequence: TGTGCCAGCAGCTTGAACGACTCCCCAGATACGCAGTATTTT. This translates into CASSLNDSPDTQYF.

This clonotype has a count of ten or more. The chain is built from TRBV29-1 and TRBJ2-7, with D possibly being TRBD1 or TRBD2 (5 bases each). V was cut by 4 bases and J by 3 bases, with 10 bases left in between. Germline assignment: CDR1 SQVTM and CDR2 ANQGSEA. There are 12 residues in the CDR3. This CDR3 is CSVVGPNYEQYF. The CDR3 DNA sequence: TGCAGCGTTGTGGGACCTAACTACGAGCAGTACTTC.

The chain is built from TRBV2 and TRBJ2-7, with 15 nucleotides matching TRBD2. This CDR3 has 18 amino acids. V lost 5 bases to trimming and J lost 3 bases; unmatched junction nucleotides: 11. Germline V gene data show CDR1 as SNHLY and CDR2 as FYNNEI. This chain's CDR3 is CASSPGLAGGPGFYEQYF. The CDR3, as DNA: TGTGCCAGCAGTCCCGGACTAGCGGGGGGGCCTGGATTCTACGAGCAGTACTTC. Together with reference TRBV2 and TRBJ2-7, the CDR3 gives the full variable domain: EPEVTQTPSHQVTQMGQEVILRCVPISNHLYFYWYRQILGQKVEFLVSFYNNEISEKSEIFDDQFSVERPDGSNFTLKIRSTKLEDSAMYFCASSPGLAGGPGFYEQYFGPGTRLTVT.

This chain connects TRBV12-3 or TRBV12-4 to TRBJ2-3; 12 bases map to TRBD2. The CDR3 length is 17 residues. V was pared by 1 base and J by 2 bases, with 4 bases of the junction left unmatched. The CDR3 nucleotides are TGTGCCAGCAGTTTAGTCCTAGCGGGAGGGCCCACAGATACGCAGTATTTT. Translating gives CASSLVLAGGPTDTQYF.